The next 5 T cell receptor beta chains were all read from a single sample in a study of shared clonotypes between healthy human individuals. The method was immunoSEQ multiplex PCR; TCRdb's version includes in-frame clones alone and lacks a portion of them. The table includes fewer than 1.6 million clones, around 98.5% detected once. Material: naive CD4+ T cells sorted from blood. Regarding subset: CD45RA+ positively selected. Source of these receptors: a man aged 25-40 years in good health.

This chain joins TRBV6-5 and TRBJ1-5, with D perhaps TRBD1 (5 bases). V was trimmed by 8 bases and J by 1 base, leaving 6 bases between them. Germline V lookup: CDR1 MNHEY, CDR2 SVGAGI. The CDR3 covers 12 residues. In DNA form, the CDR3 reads TGTGCCAGCCGACAGAGCAATCAGCCCCAGCATTTT. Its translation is CASRQSNQPQHF.

CDR3 in DNA: TGTGCCAGCAGCGTGAGCACAGCGGGTTCCTACGAGCAGTACTTC. Its protein is CASSVSTAGSYEQYF. The chain combines TRBV9 with TRBJ2-7; tentative D call: TRBD2 (6 bases). Germline loops: CDR1 SGDLS, CDR2 YYNGEE. Deletions cut 2 bases from V and 1 base from J, with 13 bases between. The CDR3 has 15 amino acids.

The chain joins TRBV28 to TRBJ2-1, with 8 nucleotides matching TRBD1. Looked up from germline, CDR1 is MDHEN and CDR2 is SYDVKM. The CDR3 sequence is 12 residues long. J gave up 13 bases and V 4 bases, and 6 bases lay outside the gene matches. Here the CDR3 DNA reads TGTGCCAGCAGTTCGGTAGACAGGGGACAGTTCTTC. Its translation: CASSSVDRGQFF.

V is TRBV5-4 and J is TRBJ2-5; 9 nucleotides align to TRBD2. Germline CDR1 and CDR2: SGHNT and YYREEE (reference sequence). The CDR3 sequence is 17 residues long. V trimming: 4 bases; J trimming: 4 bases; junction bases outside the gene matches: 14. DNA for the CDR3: TGTGCCAGCAGCCCCGGGACTAGCTCCGTCTCGTTAGAGACCCAGTACTTC. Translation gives CASSPGTSSVSLETQYF. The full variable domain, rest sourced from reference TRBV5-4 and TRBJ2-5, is ETGVTQSPTHLIKTRGQQVTLRCSSQSGHNTVSWYQQALGQGPQFIFQYYREEENGRGNFPPRFSGLQFPNYSSELNVNALELDDSALYLCASSPGTSSVSLETQYFGPGTRLLVL.

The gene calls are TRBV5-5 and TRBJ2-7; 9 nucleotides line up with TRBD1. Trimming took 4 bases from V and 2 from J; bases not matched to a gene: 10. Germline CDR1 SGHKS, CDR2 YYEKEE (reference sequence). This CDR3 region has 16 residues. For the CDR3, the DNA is TGTGCCAGCAGCCATGTGGGACAGGGAGCCCCCTACGAGCAGTACTTC. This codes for CASSHVGQGAPYEQYF.